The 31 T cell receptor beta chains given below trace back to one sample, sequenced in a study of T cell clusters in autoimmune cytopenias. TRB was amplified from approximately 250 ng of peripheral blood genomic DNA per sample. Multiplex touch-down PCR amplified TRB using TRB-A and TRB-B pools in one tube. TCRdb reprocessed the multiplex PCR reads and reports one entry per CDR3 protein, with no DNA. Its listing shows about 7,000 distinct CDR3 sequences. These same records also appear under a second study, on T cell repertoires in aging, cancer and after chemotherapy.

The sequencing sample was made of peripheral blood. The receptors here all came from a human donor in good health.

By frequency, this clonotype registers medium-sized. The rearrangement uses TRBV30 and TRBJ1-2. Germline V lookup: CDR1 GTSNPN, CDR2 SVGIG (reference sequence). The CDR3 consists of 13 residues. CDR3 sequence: CAWSPKGNYGYTF.

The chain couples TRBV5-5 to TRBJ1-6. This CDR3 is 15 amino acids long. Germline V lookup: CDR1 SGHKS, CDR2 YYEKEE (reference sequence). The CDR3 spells CASSLAGSDNSPLHF.

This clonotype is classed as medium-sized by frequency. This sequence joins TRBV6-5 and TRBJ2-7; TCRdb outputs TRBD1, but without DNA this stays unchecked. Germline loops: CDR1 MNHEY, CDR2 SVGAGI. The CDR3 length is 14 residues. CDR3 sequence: CASSYSVPGYEQYF.

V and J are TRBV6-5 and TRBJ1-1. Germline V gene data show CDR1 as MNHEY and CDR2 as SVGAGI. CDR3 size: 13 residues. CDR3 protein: CASIGEMNTEAFF.

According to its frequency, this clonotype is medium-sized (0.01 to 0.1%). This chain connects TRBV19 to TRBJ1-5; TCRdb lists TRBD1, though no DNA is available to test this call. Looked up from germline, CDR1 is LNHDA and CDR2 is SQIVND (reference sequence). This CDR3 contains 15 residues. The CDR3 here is CASRAGGEWGQPQHF.

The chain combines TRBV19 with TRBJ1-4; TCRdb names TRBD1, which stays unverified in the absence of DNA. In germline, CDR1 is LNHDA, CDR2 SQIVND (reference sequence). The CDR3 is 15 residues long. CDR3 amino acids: CASSYRTGGNEKLFF.

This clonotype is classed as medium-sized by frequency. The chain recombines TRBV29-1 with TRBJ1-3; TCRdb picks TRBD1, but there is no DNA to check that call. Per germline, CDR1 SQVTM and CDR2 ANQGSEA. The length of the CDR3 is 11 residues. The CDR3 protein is CSVERGYTIYF. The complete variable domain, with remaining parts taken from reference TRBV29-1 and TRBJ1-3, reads SAVISQKPSRDICQRGTSLTIQCQVDSQVTMMFWYRQQPGQSLTLIATANQGSEATYESGFVIDKFPISRPNLTFSTLTVSNMSPEDSSIYLCSVERGYTIYFGEGSWLTVV.

CDR3 residues: CSASFVGRLANTEAFF. This chain joins TRBV20-1 and TRBJ1-1. Germline CDR1 reads DFQATT; CDR2 reads SNEGSKA (reference sequence). The CDR3 has 16 amino acids.

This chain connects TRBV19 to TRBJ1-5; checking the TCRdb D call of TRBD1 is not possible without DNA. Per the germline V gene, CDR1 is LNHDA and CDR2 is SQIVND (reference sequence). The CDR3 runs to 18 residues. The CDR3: CASSLGQGLRSSNQPQHF.

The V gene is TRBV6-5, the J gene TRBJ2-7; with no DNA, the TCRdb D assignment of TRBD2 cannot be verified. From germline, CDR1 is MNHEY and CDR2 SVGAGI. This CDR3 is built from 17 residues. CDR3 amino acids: CASRPTSGGHHSYEQYF.

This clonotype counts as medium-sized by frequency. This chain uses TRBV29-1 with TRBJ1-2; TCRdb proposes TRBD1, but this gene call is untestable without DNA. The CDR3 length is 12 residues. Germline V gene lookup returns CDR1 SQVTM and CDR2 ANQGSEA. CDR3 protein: CSVDGKGFGYTF.

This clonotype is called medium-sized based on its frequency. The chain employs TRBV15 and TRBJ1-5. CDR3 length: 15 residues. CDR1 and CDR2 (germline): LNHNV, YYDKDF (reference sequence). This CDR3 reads CATTLQGGSGQPQHF.

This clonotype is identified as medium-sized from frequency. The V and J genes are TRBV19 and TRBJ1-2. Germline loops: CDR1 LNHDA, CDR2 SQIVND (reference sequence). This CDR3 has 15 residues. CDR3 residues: CASSKTVNKDYGYTF. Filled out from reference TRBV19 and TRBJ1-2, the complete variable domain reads DGGITQSPKYLFRKEGQNVTLSCEQNLNHDAMYWYRQDPGQGLRLIYYSQIVNDFQKGDIAEGYSVSREKKESFPLTVTSAQKNPTAFYLCASSKTVNKDYGYTFGSGTRLTVV.

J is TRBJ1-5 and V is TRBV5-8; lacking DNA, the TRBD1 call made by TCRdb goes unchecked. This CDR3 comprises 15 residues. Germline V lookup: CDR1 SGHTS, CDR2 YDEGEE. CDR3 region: CASSLGQKARQPQHF.

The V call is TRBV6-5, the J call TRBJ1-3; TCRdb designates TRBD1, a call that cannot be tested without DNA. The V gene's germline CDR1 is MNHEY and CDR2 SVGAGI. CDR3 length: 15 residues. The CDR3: CASSPTGHSGNTIYF.

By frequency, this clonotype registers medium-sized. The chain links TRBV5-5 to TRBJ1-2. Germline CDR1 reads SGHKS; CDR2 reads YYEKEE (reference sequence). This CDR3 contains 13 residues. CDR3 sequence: CASSFSTNYGYTF.

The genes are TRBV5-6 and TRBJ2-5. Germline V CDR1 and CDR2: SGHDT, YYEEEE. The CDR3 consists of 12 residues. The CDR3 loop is CASSPVGETQYF.

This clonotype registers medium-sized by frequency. CDR3 protein: CASRADGNTEAFF. This chain joins TRBV6-6 and TRBJ1-1. The CDR3 loop spans 13 amino acids. The germline V gene encodes CDR1 MNHNY and CDR2 SVGAGI (reference sequence).

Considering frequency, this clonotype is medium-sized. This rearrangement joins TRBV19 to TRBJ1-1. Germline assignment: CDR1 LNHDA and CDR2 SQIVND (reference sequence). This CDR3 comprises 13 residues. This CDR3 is CASSLKIVAEAFF.

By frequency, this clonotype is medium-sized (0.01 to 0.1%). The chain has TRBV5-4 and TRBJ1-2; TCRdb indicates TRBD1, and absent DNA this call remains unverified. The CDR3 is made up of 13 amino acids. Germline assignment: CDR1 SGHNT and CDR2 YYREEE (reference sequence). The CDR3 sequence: CASSLDRGVFYTF.

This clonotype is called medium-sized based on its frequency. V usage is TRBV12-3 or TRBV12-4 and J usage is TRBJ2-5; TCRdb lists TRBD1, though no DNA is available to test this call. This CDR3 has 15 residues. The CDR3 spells CASSPRGQGQETQYF.

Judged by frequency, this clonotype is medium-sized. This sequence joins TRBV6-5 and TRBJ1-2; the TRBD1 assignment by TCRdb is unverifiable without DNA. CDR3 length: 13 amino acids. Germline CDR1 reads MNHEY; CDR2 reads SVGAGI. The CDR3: CASSRGADYGYTF.

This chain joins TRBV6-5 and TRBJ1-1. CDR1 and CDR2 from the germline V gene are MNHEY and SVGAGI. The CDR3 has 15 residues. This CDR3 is CASKAIGPGGTEAFF.

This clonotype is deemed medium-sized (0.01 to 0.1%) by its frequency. The CDR3: CSVQIGDYGYTF. The chain couples TRBV29-1 to TRBJ1-2. The CDR3 covers 12 residues. The germline CDR1 and CDR2 sequences are SQVTM and ANQGSEA.

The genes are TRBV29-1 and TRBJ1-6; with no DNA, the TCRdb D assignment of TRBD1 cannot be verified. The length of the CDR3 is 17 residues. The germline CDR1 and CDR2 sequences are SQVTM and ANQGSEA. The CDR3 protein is CSGWAPGQSSYNSPLHF.

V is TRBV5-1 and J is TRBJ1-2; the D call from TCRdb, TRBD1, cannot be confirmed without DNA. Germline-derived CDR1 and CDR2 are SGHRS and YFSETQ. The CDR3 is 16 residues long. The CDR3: CASSLASDRIAYGYTF. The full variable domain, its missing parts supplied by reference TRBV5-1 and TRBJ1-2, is KAGVTQTPRYLIKTRGQQVTLSCSPISGHRSVSWYQQTPGQGLQFLFEYFSETQRNKGNFPGRFSGRQFSNSRSEMNVSTLELGDSALYLCASSLASDRIAYGYTFGSGTRLTVV.

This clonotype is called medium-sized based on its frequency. CDR3 region: CASSPLGRSNQPQHF. The chain is built from TRBV12-3 or TRBV12-4 and TRBJ1-5; the TCRdb call, TRBD1, lacks DNA for checking. The CDR3 totals 15 residues.

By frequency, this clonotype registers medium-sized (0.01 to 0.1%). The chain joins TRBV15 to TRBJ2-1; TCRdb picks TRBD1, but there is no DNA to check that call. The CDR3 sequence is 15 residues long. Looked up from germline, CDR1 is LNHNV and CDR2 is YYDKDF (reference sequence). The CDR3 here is CATSRGTGEDNEQFF.

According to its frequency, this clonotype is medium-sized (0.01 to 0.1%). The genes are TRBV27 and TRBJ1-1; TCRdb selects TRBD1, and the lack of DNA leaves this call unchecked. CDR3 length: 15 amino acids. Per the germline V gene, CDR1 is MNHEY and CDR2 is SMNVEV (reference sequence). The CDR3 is CASSLNRQLNTEAFF.

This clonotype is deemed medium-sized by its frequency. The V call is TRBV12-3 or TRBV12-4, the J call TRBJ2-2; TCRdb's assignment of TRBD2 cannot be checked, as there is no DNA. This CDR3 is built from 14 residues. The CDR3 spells CASSNSPNTGELFF.

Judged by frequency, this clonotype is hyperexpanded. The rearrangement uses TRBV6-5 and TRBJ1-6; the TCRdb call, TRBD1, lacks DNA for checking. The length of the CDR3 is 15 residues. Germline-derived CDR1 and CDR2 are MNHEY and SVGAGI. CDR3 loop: CASSYQGQGGSPLHF.